Listed below are T cell receptor beta chains from one sample, sequenced in a study of OX40 agonist ivuxolimab in advanced cancers. Repertoires were generated with immunoSEQ multiplex PCR, while TCRdb's copy carries only in-frame clones and drops some. The data contain some 25,000 clones, 78% of them singletons. This material consisted of CD4+ or CD8+ T cells sorted from blood, taken in a trial of the OX40 agonist ivuxolimab. The receptor set was obtained from an adult with an advanced solid tumor such as melanoma, head and neck, liver or kidney cancer. CDR3s include the opening cysteine and the closing phenylalanine or tryptophan. Each record gives: V gene, D gene, J gene, clone size, CDR3 DNA, CDR3 protein. The D gene is left open where the match is weak. The size entry is marked missing in some rows and otherwise reads once, few, many or a size class.

TRBV27	.	TRBJ2-7	few	TGTGCCAGCAGTTCACAGGGACCCTCTCGGGGGGAGCAGTACTTC	CASSSQGPSRGEQYF
TRBV5-1	TRBD2	TRBJ2-7	.	TGCGCCGGCAGTCCGGGACTAGCGGCCTACGAGCAGTACTTC	CAGSPGLAAYEQYF
TRBV5-1	TRBD1	TRBJ1-6	few	TGCGCCAGCAGCTTAGGACAGGGCGTCTATAATTCACCCCTCCACTTT	CASSLGQGVYNSPLHF
TRBV6-1	.	TRBJ2-1	.	TGTGCCAGCGCTAGGACAGAGAGCTCCTACAATGAGCAGTTCTTC	CASARTESSYNEQFF
TRBV19	.	TRBJ1-1	.	TGTGCCAGTATATCTGACAGTTCCAACACTGAAGCTTTCTTT	CASISDSSNTEAFF
TRBV29-1	.	TRBJ2-5	.	TGCAGCGTTGGGGGAGACCAAGAGACCCAGTACTTC	CSVGGDQETQYF
TRBV4-1	.	TRBJ2-5	.	TGCGCCAGCAGCCAGGACGAGGGAAAAAAGACCCAGTACTTC	CASSQDEGKKTQYF
TRBV27	.	TRBJ1-1	.	TGTGCCAGCAGTTTAGTCCCGGGGAAGGGTGAAGCTTTCTTT	CASSLVPGKGEAFF
TRBV6-1	.	TRBJ1-5	.	TGTGCCAGCAGTGGGACTCCCAATCAGCCCCAGCATTTT	CASSGTPNQPQHF
TRBV4-2	TRBD2	TRBJ2-1	.	TGTGCCAGCAGCCAAGAGGGGCCAGCGGGGGAGGGCAATGAGCAGTTCTTC	CASSQEGPAGEGNEQFF
TRBV2	.	TRBJ2-5	few	TGTGCCAGCAGTGCCGGGGGGCAGACCCAGTACTTC	CASSAGGQTQYF
TRBV14	.	TRBJ1-6	.	TGTGCCAGCAGCCTAAACCCCACCGGAGGATTAAGCTCCTATAATTCACCCCTCCACTTT	CASSLNPTGGLSSYNSPLHF
TRBV28	TRBD1	TRBJ1-6	.	TGTGCCAGCAGTTCTCCGGGACAGACAAATTCACCCCTCCACTTT	CASSSPGQTNSPLHF
TRBV7-3	.	TRBJ2-3	few	TGTGCCAGCAGCTTAGGGGGGGCTACAGATACGCAGTATTTT	CASSLGGATDTQYF
TRBV6-6	.	TRBJ1-4	.	TGTGCCAGCAGTTACTCTACAGGGACGGGTGAAAAACTGTTTTTT	CASSYSTGTGEKLFF
TRBV14	TRBD1	TRBJ2-3	.	TGTGCCAGCAGCTTCCAGGGGGCAGATACGCAGTATTTT	CASSFQGADTQYF
TRBV7-7	TRBD2	TRBJ2-2	.	TGTGCTAGCAGCGAGACTAGCGGGGGGACCGGGGAGCTGTTTTTT	CASSETSGGTGELFF
TRBV2	.	TRBJ1-5	.	TGTGCCAGCACTCTATGGGGGGGGCGAGCTCAGCCCCAGCATTTT	CASTLWGGRAQPQHF
TRBV19	TRBD2	TRBJ2-7	.	TGTGCCAGTAGTATAGCTGGCGGGAGCGCCTCCTACGAGCAGTACTTC	CASSIAGGSASYEQYF
TRBV2	.	TRBJ1-1	once	TGTGCCAGCAGTGAAATGCGTACTTGGGGCACTGAAGCTTTCTTT	CASSEMRTWGTEAFF
TRBV2	.	TRBJ1-4	.	TGTGCCAGCAGTCTAGAGGCAACTAATGAAAAACTGTTTTTT	CASSLEATNEKLFF
TRBV28	TRBD1	TRBJ2-7	.	TGTGCCAGCGTGAACAGGGGAAGTAGCTACGAGCAGTACTTC	CASVNRGSSYEQYF
TRBV5-4	TRBD2	TRBJ2-7	.	TGTGCCAGCAGCCCGTCTAGCGGGGCGGGATACGAGCAGTACTTC	CASSPSSGAGYEQYF